This TCR beta chain emerged from a study of cytotoxic CD8 clonotypes in ibrutinib-treated CLL. Across the whole study: Overall, 24 responses were partial and 2 complete; following median roughly 72 months, roughly 15 patients stayed remitted and 12 progressed. Response samples were obtained once patients had received a median 12 months of treatment, range 6 to 36.

Of note for this clone: Its target is not known.

Study-wide points: Under therapy, public clonotypes either contracted or stayed stable, and they were uncommon.

Generated by immunoSEQ multiplex PCR, the TCRdb table keeps only in-frame clones and is missing some. This table has 150,000 to 200,000 clones, about 80% appearing once. Per germline, CDR1 MDHEN and CDR2 SYDVKM. The CDR3 sequence is 15 residues long. V shed 9 bases and J 6 bases; nucleotides not matched to a gene: 13. Sequences were derived from PBMCs, sampled after 12 months of ibrutinib treatment. V gene TRBV28 combines with J gene TRBJ2-1; 8 bases align to TRBD2. The sequence was collected from a human donor with chronic lymphocytic leukemia. CDR3 coding DNA: TGTGCCAGGGGGAACGGGAGGGCCGAAGGCAATGAGCAGTTCTTC. Amino acids: CARGNGRAEGNEQFF.